The count of the clone carrying this T cell receptor (beta chain) is one. The antigen remains undetermined. This record belongs to a study of graft-versus-host responses after intestinal transplantation. Overall study: Transplant types were multivisceral, liver-intestinal, or isolated intestinal. Every transplant recipient was induced with anti-thymocyte globulin, then maintained on tacrolimus and steroids for approximately three years.

Germline V CDR1 and CDR2: SGHVS, FQNEAQ. The CDR3 totals 16 residues. Losses at the gene ends were 4 bases for V and 1 base for J; bases not matched to a gene: 7. TCRdb's copy holds only in-frame clones and misses some; the assay was immunoSEQ multiplex PCR. The data show around 90,000 clones, less than 95% seen once. This clonotype was obtained from a human donor who was the organ donor for an intestinal transplant. The material sequenced was unstimulated CD4+ T cells sorted from spleen or lymph node cells, taken before transplant. This chain joins TRBV7-8 and TRBJ2-3, with TRBD1 matching 8 bases. In nucleotides, the CDR3 is TGTGCCAGCAGCTCCCGGCAGGGGGCCGGCACAGATACGCAGTATTTT. This gives the protein CASSSRQGAGTDTQYF.